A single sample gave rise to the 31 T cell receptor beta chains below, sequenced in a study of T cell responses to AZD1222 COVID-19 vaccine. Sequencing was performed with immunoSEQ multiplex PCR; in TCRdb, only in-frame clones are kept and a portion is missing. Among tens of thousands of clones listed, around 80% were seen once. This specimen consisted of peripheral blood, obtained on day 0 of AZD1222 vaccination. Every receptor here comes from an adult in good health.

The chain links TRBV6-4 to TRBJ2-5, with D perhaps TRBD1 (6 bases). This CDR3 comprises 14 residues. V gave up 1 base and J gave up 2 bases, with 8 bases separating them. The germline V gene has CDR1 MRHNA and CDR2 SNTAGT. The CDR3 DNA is TGTGCCAGCAGTGACTGTACAGGGCAAGAGACCCAGTACTTC. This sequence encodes CASSDCTGQETQYF.

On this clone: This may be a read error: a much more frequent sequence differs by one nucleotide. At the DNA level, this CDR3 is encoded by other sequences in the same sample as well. The CDR3 DNA sequence: TGTGCCAGCTCACCGTCAGTCTCTGGAAACACCATATATTTT. Translating it yields CASSPSVSGNTIYF. V and J are TRBV18 and TRBJ1-3; D call uncertain. The CDR3 totals 14 residues. The V gene lost 3 bases and the J gene lost 0 bases, with 6 bases spanning the gap. CDR1 is KGHSH and CDR2 is LQKENI in the germline V gene. The complete variable domain, with remaining parts taken from reference TRBV18 and TRBJ1-3, reads NAGVMQNPRHLVRRRGQEARLRCSPMKGHSHVYWYRQLPEEGLKFMVYLQKENIIDESGMPKERFSAEFPKEGPSILRIQQVVRGDSAAYFCASSPSVSGNTIYFGEGSWLTVV.

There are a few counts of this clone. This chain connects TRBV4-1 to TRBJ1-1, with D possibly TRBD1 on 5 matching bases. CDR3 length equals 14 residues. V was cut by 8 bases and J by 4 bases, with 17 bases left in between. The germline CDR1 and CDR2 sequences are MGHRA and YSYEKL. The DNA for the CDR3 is TGCGCCAGCCAACCCCGGCAGGGCGGCACTGAAGCTTTCTTT. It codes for CASQPRQGGTEAFF.

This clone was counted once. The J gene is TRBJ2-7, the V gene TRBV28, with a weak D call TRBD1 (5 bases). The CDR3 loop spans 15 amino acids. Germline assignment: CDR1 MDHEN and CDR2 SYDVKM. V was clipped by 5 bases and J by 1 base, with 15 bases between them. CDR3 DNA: TGTGCCAGCAGTCTCGGTGGGGCTAATTCCTACGAGCAGTACTTC. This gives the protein CASSLGGANSYEQYF.

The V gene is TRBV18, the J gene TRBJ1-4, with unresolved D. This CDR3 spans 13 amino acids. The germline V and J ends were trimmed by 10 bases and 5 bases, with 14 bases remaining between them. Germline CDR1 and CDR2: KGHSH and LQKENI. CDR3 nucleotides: TGTGCCACCACGACTCTCTTGAATGAAAAACTGTTTTTT. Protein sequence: CATTTLLNEKLFF.

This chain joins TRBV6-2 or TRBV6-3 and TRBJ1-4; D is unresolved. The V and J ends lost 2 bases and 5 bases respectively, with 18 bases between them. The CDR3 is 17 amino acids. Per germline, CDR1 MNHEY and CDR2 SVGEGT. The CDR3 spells CASSYIAGRTLNEKLFF. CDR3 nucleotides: TGTGCCAGCAGTTACATAGCGGGCCGTACTCTGAATGAAAAACTGTTTTTT.

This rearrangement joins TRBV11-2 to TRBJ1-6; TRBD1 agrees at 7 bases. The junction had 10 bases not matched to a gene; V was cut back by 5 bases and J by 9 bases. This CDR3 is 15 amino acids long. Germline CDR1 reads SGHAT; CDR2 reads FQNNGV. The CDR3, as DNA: TGTGCCAGCAGCCCTAGACAGGGTTGGGCTTCACCCCTCCACTTT. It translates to CASSPRQGWASPLHF.

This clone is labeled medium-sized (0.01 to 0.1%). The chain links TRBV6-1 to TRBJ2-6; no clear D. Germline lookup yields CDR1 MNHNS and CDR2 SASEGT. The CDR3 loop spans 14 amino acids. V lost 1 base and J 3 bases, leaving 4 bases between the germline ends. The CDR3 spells CASSEGVGANVLTF. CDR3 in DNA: TGTGCCAGCAGTGAAGGGGTTGGGGCCAACGTCCTGACTTTC.

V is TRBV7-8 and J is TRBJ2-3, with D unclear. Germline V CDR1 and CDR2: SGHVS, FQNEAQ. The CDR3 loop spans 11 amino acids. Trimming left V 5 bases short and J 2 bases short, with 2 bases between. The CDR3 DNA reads TGTGCCAGCAGCCTCACAGATACGCAGTATTTT. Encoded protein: CASSLTDTQYF.

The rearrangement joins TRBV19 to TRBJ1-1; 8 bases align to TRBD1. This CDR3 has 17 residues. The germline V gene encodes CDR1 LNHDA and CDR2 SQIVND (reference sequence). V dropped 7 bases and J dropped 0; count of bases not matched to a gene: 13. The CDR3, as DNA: TGTGCCAGTACCCCCATGGGACAGGCCGTAATGAACACTGAAGCTTTCTTT. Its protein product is CASTPMGQAVMNTEAFF.

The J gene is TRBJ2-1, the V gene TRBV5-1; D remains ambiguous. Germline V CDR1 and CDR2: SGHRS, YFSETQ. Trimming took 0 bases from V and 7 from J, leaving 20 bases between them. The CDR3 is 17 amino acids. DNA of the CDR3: TGCGCCAGCAGCTTGGGGGTCGGGCTACAACCGGCTAATGAGCAGTTCTTC. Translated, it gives CASSLGVGLQPANEQFF. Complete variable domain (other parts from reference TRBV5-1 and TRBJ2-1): KAGVTQTPRYLIKTRGQQVTLSCSPISGHRSVSWYQQTPGQGLQFLFEYFSETQRNKGNFPGRFSGRQFSNSRSEMNVSTLELGDSALYLCASSLGVGLQPANEQFFGPGTRLTVL.

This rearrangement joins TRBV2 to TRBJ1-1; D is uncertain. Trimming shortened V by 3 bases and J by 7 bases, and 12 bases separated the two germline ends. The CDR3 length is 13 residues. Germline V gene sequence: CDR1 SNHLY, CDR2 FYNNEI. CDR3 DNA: TGTGCCAGCAGTGAGGAGACACGCATTGAAGCTTTCTTT. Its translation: CASSEETRIEAFF.

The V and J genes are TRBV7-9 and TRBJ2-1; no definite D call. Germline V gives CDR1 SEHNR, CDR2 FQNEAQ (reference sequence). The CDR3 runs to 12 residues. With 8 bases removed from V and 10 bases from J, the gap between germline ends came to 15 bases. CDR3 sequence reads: CASGRVEIEQFF. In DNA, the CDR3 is TGTGCCAGCGGACGCGTGGAGATCGAGCAGTTCTTC.

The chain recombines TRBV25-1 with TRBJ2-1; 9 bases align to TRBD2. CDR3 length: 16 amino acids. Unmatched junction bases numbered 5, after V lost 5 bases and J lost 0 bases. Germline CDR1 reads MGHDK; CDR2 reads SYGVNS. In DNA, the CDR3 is TGTGCCAGCAGTCTTAGCGGGGGTGCCTCCTACAATGAGCAGTTCTTC. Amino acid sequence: CASSLSGGASYNEQFF.

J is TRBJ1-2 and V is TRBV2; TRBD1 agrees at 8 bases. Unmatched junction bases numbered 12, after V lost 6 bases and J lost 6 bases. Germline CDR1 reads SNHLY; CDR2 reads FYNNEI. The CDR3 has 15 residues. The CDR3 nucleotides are TGTGCCAGCAGATCGGATACGACAGGGGAGGATGGCTACACCTTC. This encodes CASRSDTTGEDGYTF.

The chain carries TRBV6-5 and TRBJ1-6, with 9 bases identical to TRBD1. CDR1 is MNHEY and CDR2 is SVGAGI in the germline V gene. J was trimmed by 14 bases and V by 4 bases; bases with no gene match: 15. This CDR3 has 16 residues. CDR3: CASSSPRGQGYETLHF. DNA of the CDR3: TGTGCCAGCAGTTCTCCCAGGGGACAGGGTTATGAGACCCTCCACTTT.

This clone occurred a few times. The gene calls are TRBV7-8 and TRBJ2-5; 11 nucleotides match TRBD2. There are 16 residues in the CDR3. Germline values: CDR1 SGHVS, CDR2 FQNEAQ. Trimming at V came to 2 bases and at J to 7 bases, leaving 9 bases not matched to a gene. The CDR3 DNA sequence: TGTGCCAGCAGCTTACTTTCCCTAGCGGGGGGAGGGACCCAGTACTTC. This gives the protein CASSLLSLAGGGTQYF.

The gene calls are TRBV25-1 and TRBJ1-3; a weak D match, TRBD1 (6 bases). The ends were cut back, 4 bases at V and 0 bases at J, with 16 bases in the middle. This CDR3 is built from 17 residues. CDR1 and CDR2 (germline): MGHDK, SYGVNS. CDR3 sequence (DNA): TGTGCCAGCAGTGTCCCGGGAGGGGGGAGCTCTGGAAACACCATATATTTT. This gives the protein CASSVPGGGSSGNTIYF.

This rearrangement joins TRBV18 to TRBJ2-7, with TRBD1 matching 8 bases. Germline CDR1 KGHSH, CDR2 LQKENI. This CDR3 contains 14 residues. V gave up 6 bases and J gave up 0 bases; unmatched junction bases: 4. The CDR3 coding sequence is TGTGCCAGCTCTAGGACAGGGAGCTCCTACGAGCAGTACTTC. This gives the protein CASSRTGSSYEQYF. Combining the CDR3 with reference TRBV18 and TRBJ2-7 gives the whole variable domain NAGVMQNPRHLVRRRGQEARLRCSPMKGHSHVYWYRQLPEEGLKFMVYLQKENIIDESGMPKERFSAEFPKEGPSILRIQQVVRGDSAAYFCASSRTGSSYEQYFGPGTRLTVT.

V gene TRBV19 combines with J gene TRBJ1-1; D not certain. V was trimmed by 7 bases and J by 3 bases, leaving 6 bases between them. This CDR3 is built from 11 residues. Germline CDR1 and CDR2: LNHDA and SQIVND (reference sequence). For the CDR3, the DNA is TGTGCCAGTATAGGATACACTGAAGCTTTCTTT. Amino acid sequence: CASIGYTEAFF.

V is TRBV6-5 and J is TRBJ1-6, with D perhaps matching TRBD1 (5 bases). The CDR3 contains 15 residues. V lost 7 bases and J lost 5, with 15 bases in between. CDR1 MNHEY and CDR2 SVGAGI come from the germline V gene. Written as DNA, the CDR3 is TGTGCCAGCAATGCGCAGGGTAGGAATAATTCACCCCTCCACTTT. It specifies CASNAQGRNNSPLHF.

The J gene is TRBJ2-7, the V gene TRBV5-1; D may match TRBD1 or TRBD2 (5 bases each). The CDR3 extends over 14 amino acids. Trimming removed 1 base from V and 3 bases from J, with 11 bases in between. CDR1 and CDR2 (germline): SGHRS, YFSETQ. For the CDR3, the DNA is TGCGCCAGCAGCTTGTTGGGGGAGAACTACGAGCAGTACTTC. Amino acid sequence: CASSLLGENYEQYF.

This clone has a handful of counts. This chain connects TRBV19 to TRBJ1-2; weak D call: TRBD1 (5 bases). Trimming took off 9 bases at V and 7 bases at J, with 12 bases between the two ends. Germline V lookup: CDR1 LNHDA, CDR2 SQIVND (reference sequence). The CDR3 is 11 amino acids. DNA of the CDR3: TGTGCCAGCGGGGGAGGCAGTGGCTACACCTTC. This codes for CASGGGSGYTF.

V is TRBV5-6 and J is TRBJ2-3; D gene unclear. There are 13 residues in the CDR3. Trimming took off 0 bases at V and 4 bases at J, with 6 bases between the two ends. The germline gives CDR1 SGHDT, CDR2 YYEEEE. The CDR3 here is CASSLDTADTQYF. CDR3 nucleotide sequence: TGTGCCAGCAGCTTGGATACTGCAGATACGCAGTATTTT.

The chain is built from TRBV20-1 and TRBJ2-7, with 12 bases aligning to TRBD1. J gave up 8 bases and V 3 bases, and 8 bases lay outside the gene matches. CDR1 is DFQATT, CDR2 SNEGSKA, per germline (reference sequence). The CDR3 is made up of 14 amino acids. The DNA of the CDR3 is TGCAGTGCTAGTGCCGGGACAGGGGGCAACAAGCAGTACTTC. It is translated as CSASAGTGGNKQYF.

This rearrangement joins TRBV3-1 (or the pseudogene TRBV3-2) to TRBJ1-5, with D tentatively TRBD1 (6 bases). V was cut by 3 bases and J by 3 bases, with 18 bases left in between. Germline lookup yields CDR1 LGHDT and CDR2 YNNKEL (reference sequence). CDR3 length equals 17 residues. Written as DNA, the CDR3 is TGTGCCAGCAGCCAGGGGGGGGGCCCGTCTAACAATCAGCCCCAGCATTTT. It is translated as CASSQGGGPSNNQPQHF.

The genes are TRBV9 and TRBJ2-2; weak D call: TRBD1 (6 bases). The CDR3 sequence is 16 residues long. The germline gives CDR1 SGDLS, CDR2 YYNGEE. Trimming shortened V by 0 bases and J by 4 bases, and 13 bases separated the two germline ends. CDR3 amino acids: CASSVDRAVTTGELFF. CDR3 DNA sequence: TGTGCCAGCAGCGTAGACAGGGCTGTTACCACCGGGGAGCTGTTTTTT.

The CDR3 DNA reads as TGCAGCGTTGAAGGACAGGCTCGACGCGTTGAAGCTTTCTTT. Translated, it gives CSVEGQARRVEAFF. The genes are TRBV29-1 and TRBJ1-1, with D tentatively TRBD1 (6 bases). This CDR3 contains 14 residues. The germline CDR1 and CDR2 sequences are SQVTM and ANQGSEA. Between the trimmed V and J ends, which lost 1 base and 7 bases, there was a span of 16 bases.

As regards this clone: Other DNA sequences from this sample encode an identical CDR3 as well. The CDR3 here is CASSPGATNEKLFF. The CDR3, as DNA: TGTGCCAGCTCACCCGGAGCAACTAATGAAAAACTGTTTTTT. The V and J genes are TRBV18 and TRBJ1-4; D gene unclear. The CDR3 is made up of 14 amino acids. In germline, CDR1 is KGHSH, CDR2 LQKENI. V was trimmed by 3 bases and J by 0 bases, leaving 5 bases between them.

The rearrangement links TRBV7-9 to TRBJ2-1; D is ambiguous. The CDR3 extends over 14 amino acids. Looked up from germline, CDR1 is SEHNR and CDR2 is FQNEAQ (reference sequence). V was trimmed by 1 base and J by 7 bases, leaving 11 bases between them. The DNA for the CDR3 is TGTGCCAGCAGCTTAGAGCTGGGTTTGAATGAGCAGTTCTTC. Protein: CASSLELGLNEQFF.

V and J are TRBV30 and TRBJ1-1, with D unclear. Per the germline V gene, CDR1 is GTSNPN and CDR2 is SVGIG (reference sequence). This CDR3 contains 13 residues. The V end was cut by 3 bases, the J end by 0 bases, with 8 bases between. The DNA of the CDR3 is TGTGCCTGGAGCACTAATTTGAACACTGAAGCTTTCTTT. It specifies CAWSTNLNTEAFF.